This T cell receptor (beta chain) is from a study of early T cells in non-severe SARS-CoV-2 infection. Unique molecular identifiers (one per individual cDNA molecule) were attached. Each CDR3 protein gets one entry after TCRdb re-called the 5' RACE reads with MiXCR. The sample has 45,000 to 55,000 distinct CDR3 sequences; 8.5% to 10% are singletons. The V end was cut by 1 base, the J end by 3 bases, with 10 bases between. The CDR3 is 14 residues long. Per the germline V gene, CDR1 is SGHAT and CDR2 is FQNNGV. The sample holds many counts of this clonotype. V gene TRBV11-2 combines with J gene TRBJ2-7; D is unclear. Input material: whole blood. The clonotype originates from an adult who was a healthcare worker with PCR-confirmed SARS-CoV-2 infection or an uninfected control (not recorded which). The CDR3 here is CASSLGRAFYEQYF. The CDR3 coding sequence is TGTGCCAGCAGCTTAGGTAGGGCTTTCTACGAGCAGTACTTC.